This TCR beta chain was observed in a study of blood T cells in healthy people across ages. Study details: Capture by template switching was about one barcoded beta molecule per two T cells.

The total RNA that was extracted per sample amounted to at least 5 micrograms. Study-wide points: Estimates based on one million T cells were treated as lower bounds. Older age went with lower TCR beta diversity per million T cells, in a roughly linear way.

Combining a sample-barcoded 5' primer with a J-beta primer mix, a second PCR ran for about 6 to 12 cycles. TCRdb re-analysed the 5' RACE reads in MiXCR, keeping a single row per CDR3 protein. The data contain 650,000 to 800,000 distinct CDR3 sequences, roughly 44% of them singletons. Worth noting for this clonotype: The antigen is not known.

With 3 bases removed from V and 6 bases from J, the gap between germline ends came to 12 bases. This CDR3 contains 12 residues. Germline lookup yields CDR1 SQVTM and CDR2 ANQGSEA. The specimen sequenced was blood. The chain is built from TRBV29-1 and TRBJ2-7, with D possibly TRBD1 on 6 matching bases. This clonotype was obtained from a man aged 60-69 years in good health. CDR3 sequence reads: CSVEQGTSEQYF. The CDR3 DNA sequence: TGCAGCGTTGAGCAGGGGACAAGCGAGCAGTACTTC.